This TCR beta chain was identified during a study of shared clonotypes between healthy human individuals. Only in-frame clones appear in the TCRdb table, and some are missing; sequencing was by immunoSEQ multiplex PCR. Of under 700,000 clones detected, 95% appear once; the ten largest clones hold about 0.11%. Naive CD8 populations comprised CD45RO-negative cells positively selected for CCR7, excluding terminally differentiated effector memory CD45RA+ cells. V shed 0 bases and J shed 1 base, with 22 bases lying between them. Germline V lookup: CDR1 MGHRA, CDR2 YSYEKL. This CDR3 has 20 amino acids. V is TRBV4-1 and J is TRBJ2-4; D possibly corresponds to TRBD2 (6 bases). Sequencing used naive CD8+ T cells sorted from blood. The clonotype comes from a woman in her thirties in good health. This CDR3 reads CASSQEKWGTPSGAKNIQYF. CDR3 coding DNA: TGCGCCAGCAGCCAAGAGAAGTGGGGGACTCCGTCCGGGGCCAAAAACATTCAGTACTTC.